This T cell receptor beta chain is drawn from a study of cytomegalovirus exposure and HLA in healthy donors (dated by TCRdb to 2016 to 2017). At the level of the whole study: An earlier analysis of some 550 of the donors reported 250 to 350 Gb of sequence data and 100 million to 130 million unique TCR beta sequences from roughly 180 million T cells. An early release that covered fewer than 800 HLA-typed donors contained approximately 300 gigabases of sequencing data and around 85 million unique TCR sequences. Of the roughly 430 genotyped donors, approximately 82% fell in the genetic ancestry cluster associated with self-reported Caucasian donors. The aim of the study was to test whether cataloging public T cell receptors could identify signatures of past pathogen exposure. The study profiled the T cell repertoires of 666 subjects by immunosequencing and related them to cytomegalovirus serostatus. Along with the roughly 610-subject first cohort, a separate validation cohort of over 90 different subjects was used. High-throughput TCR immunosequencing, statistical association of individual TCRs with disease status, and machine learning were combined to predict cytomegalovirus infection status. In a later analysis, previously published TCR beta repertoires from 550 to 750 donors were re-analyzed and high-resolution HLA genotyping was added so that TCR occurrence patterns could be studied. In the later analysis, no new phenotypic data were used to find candidate immune exposures; instead, reliance was placed on TCR beta sequences and their occurrence across donors. In an earlier analysis of a few hundred of the donors, high-throughput TCR beta sequencing was used to judge whether each TCR beta V gene segment behaved as functional or pseudogenic. Alongside the repertoire data, information on donor age, sex, ethnicity and CMV serostatus was compiled. A later genetic analysis used genome-wide SNP genotypes for about 60% of the 666 donors, treating that subset as a discovery cohort. Every repertoire in the discovery cohort had been generated on one and the same sequencing platform. HLA typing included class I and class II loci at four-digit resolution. Typing coverage varied by locus: roughly 629-640 donors for A, B, C, DRB1 and DQB1; approximately 500 for DQA1; about 590 for DPA1; under 490 for DPB1. A handful of DR-DQ haplotypes were handled as single units for association and clustering because linkage in the cohort was strong. On average, around 230,000 unique TCR beta nucleotide sequences were sequenced per donor among about 400 genotyped donors of the cohort, with approximately 18% of those sequences being non-productive. What the work shows at the level of the full study, not this receptor alone: In a later analysis, HLA-associated TCR beta chains were found to be more clonally expanded and to have lower generation probabilities than equally common non-associated chains. In the study, around 160 TCR beta chains were listed as associated with cytomegalovirus. Sequencing depth was assumed to be roughly uniform across donors in the presence/absence analyses, though that assumption may not hold. About 17 rarely observed V segments, including chromosome 9 orphons, were excluded from the earlier analysis of 550 to 700 of the donors because counts were too low. In an earlier analysis of around 500 of the donors, most TCR beta V segments appeared in productive rearrangements about 90% or about 30% of the time, broadly matching IMGT annotations. Some IMGT-functional V segments, including TRBV6-2 and TRBV6-3, could not be distinguished by the 87-base-pair reads and were therefore excluded. Most TCR sequences were seen in very few donors, while some public TCRs were found in many individuals. Because some donors lacked HLA typing at each locus, the association tests relied only on the typed subset. According to a later analysis, parvovirus B19, influenza, CMV and Epstein-Barr virus appeared linked to several top co-occurrence clusters. A further reported finding was that TCR beta sequences accurately predicted the HLA-A and HLA-B alleles for most subjects in the first cohort. Correlated functional status among segregating V segments might reflect linkage disequilibrium, but an unknown experimental factor could not be ruled out. In both the original and validation cohorts, the classifier was reported to diagnose cytomegalovirus status with high specificity and sensitivity. For the cohort, immune exposure information was limited to CMV serostatus. A later genetic analysis associated a missense DCLRE1C variant with V-gene and J-gene trimming of TCR beta chains, and an independent cohort replicated the association. It was suggested by the authors that the approach could potentially be generalized to other disease states and immunological phenotypes. In a later analysis, TCR association rates were found to vary across HLA loci, with the most associated TCRs seen for DRB1 alleles and the fewest for HLA-C alleles. Assigning TCR associations to individual alleles was difficult when HLA alleles, especially DR and DQ, strongly co-occurred. In a later genetic analysis, fewer N-insertions in productive TCRs were reported among donors in an Asian-associated ancestry cluster than the roughly 670-donor mean. In this cohort, only TCR beta chains were sequenced, and detectable features were limited by the absence of alpha or paired-chain data. A group of highly shared sequence variants was considered likely to be a technical artifact of the sequencing pipeline. Three of the identified cytomegalovirus-associated TCR beta chains were confirmed in vitro to be specific for cytomegalovirus antigens. A later analysis found that most CMV-associated TCR beta chains appeared HLA-restricted, with HLA associations seemingly driven largely by CMV exposure. A later analysis associated about 17,000 TCR beta sequences with specific HLA alleles at a false discovery rate of 0.05.

In total, roughly 670 healthy bone marrow donors made up the cohort. At the time of sampling, every cohort member was nominally healthy, though immune exposures that went unrecorded were likely present. The donor was CMV seropositive and belonged to the group of 250 to 300 seropositive cohort members. Every donor gave a peripheral blood sample, and the peripheral blood mononuclear cells from that sample were used for TCR beta sequencing. Genomic DNA extraction from the blood cell samples was performed with the Qiagen DNeasy Blood Extraction Kit. From the cysteine up to the phenylalanine, the CDR3 has a length of 13 residues. Only the CDR3 part of the read is kept: 39 bases, read in frame from the first base. The CDR1 and CDR2 encoded by the germline V gene are ENHRY and SYGVKD. The V and J ends are trimmed by 4 bases and 3 bases, leaving 9 bases between them. Library prep was done by the immunoSEQ multiplex PCR assay. For the multiplex PCR, a mixture combining 60 forward primers for TCR Vbeta segments and 13 reverse primers for TCR Jbeta segments was used. The CDR3 region of rearranged TCR beta genes was amplified from genomic DNA by a multiplex PCR assay. On the Illumina HiSeq System, the amplified TCR beta libraries were sequenced as 87-base-pair reads. The study's own analysis went as follows. A later analysis tallied tens of millions of unique TCR beta chains across the 610 or so repertoires, and approximately 12 million of those chains were shared by two or more donors. Raw reads were error-corrected and collapsed into unique sequences by a nearest-neighbor algorithm in which closely related sequences were merged to remove PCR and sequencing errors. Alignment of CDR3 sequences to IMGT reference sequences was used to assign V, D and J gene segments. Each retained sequence needed at least a six-nucleotide match to both a V gene segment and a J gene segment. Rearrangements were classified as productive when the CDR3 lacked stop codons and remained in frame with V and J, and all other rearrangements were classified as non-productive. CDR3 was defined by IMGT convention, running from the second conserved V-encoded cysteine to the conserved J-encoded phenylalanine. The earlier analysis of about 610 of the donors excluded any sequence lacking an unambiguous match to a single V gene segment. In an earlier analysis of about 590 of the donors, a V segment was called functional when productive rearrangements were above 56.7%, and segregating when the standard deviation between donors exceeded 5%. A statistical classification framework was built for diagnosing cytomegalovirus status from the catalog of TCR beta chain sequences. In a later analysis, V and J genes were assigned by comparing TCR nucleotide sequences against IMGT/GENE-DB human TR gene sequences. The TCRdist pipeline was used in a later analysis to assign CDR3 sequences and most-parsimonious VDJ recombination scenarios. A later analysis defined each TCR beta chain by its CDR3 amino acid sequence plus V-gene family, and excluded reads lacking a unique V-gene family. In a later analysis, 450 to 600 highly shared, low-generation-probability nucleotide sequences were removed to address suspected cross-contamination and a sequencing artifact. In a later analysis, a clonal expansion index was calculated for each public chain from normalized within-repertoire ranks of inferred template counts. In a later analysis, generation probabilities were computed using a VDJ recombination model fitted to out-of-frame rearrangements, and the results were checked against IGoR. A later analysis scored TCR-TCR, TCR-HLA and TCR-CMV co-occurrence with hypergeometric tests, applying a repertoire-size bias correction to TCR pairs. To estimate false discovery rates, a later analysis permuted the HLA or CMV assignments 20 times. In a later analysis, co-occurring TCRs were grouped using DBSCAN, and TCRdist sequence similarity was added for clustering within HLA-allele-positive subsets. For co-occurrence clustering, repertoires with fewer than 30,000 or more than 120,000 public chains were excluded, along with a handful of repertoires with anomalous nucleotide sharing. TCRdb provides this immuneACCESS table in a form limited to in-frame rearrangements. Some clones are lacking; in checked studies, under half of them reflect an unresolved V gene, and why the rest are absent is not known. V, J and clone size were drawn from that table, and D and trimming were deduced from the DNA. In this sample the table shows under 200,000 clones, around 67% of which occur a single time. Of the sample, around 4.3% falls within the top ten clones.

This clone was observed a single time. Its antigen is still unknown. No base quality values were provided; no much bigger clone lies one nucleotide off. The sequence was collected from a woman aged 18-29 years in good health and CMV-seropositive. The chain employs TRBV10-3 and TRBJ2-5; a tentative D call is TRBD2 (6 bases match). Sequences were obtained from PBMCs. The CDR3 region reads CAISGGLEETQYF. The DNA sequence reads TGTGCCATCAGTGGGGGACTCGAAGAGACCCAGTACTTC.